The clone carrying this TCR beta chain was found once. These data originate in a study of control samples from healthy donors and cancer patients. The CDR3 contains 13 residues. With 2 bases removed from V and 8 bases from J, the gap between germline ends came to 11 bases. Germline values: CDR1 MNHEY, CDR2 SMNVEV (reference sequence). The protocol was immunoSEQ multiplex PCR, while the TCRdb copy is restricted to in-frame clones and leaves out a portion. The table includes around 130,000 clones, roughly nine tenths detected once. This chain joins TRBV27 and TRBJ2-3; TRBD2 might be the D (6 bases). The sample was blood. The receptor's source is a middle-aged man in good health. CDR3 in amino acids: CASSLIQGGTQYF. In DNA form, the CDR3 reads TGTGCCAGCAGTTTAATTCAGGGAGGTACGCAGTATTTT.